The 4 T cell receptor beta chains reported below all come from one sample, sequenced in a study of OX40 agonist ivuxolimab in advanced cancers. Assay used: immunoSEQ multiplex PCR; TCRdb lists only in-frame clones, some missing. The sample holds 150,000 to 190,000 clones, 85% to 95% seen once. The sample in question was CD4+ or CD8+ T cells sorted from blood, obtained in a trial of the OX40 agonist ivuxolimab. Source of these receptors: an adult with an advanced solid tumor such as melanoma, head and neck, liver or kidney cancer.

The rearrangement joins TRBV11-2 to TRBJ1-2; no definite D call. The CDR3 runs to 13 residues. CDR1 and CDR2 from the germline V gene are SGHAT and FQNNGV. Trimming removed 0 bases at V and 9 bases at J, with 11 bases between. The CDR3 spells CASSLDLLRRYTF. As DNA, the CDR3 is TGTGCCAGCAGCTTAGATCTCCTACGGCGCTACACCTTC.

The V gene is TRBV4-1, the J gene TRBJ1-2; the match to TRBD1 covers 8 bases. With 4 bases clipped from V and 4 bases from J, the junction kept 5 bases outside the gene matches. The CDR3 sequence is 14 residues long. Per the germline V gene, CDR1 is MGHRA and CDR2 is YSYEKL. CDR3 protein: CASSPDRDVYGYTF. For the CDR3, the DNA is TGCGCCAGCAGCCCGGACAGGGACGTCTATGGCTACACCTTC.

V usage is TRBV9 and J usage is TRBJ2-1; D tentatively fits TRBD1 or TRBD2 (5 bases each). The CDR3 consists of 13 residues. The germline V gene encodes CDR1 SGDLS and CDR2 YYNGEE. V was clipped by 4 bases and J by 12 bases, with 17 bases between them. In nucleotides, the CDR3 is TGTGCCAGCAGCCCCGGACCCCCCGGGACGCAGTTCTTC. Its protein product is CASSPGPPGTQFF.

The chain uses TRBV27 and TRBJ2-7; TRBD1 matches at 8 bases. The J segment lost 2 bases and the V segment lost 5 bases, leaving 5 bases of the junction unmatched. Germline values: CDR1 MNHEY, CDR2 SMNVEV (reference sequence). The CDR3 is 14 amino acids. The CDR3 protein is CASSRQGATYEQYF. CDR3 nucleotides: TGTGCCAGCAGTCGGCAGGGGGCAACCTACGAGCAGTACTTC.